This passage covers 2 T cell receptor beta chains from one sample sequenced in a study of shared clonotypes between healthy human individuals. The repertoire was sequenced with immunoSEQ multiplex PCR; TCRdb's copy has only in-frame clones and lacks some. The sample consists of approximately 460,000 clones, around 77% of them appearing once. Sequences were obtained from PBMCs. These receptor sequences come from a woman in her 40s in good health. Some clones in this sample may be carry-over from other donors' samples.

V is TRBV1 and J is TRBJ2-5. TRBV1 is labeled a pseudogene. The CDR3 extends over 18 amino acids. The CDR3 here is CTSSQGYETALLQETQYF. The DNA of the CDR3 is TGCACCAGCAGCCAAGGGTACGAGACCGCGCTACTCCAAGAGACCCAGTACTTC.

In this sample, this clone turned up a few times. Other DNA sequences in the sample encode the same CDR3. The rearrangement joins TRBV6-1 to TRBJ1-2, with 7 bases that match TRBD1. Looked up from germline, CDR1 is MNHNS and CDR2 is SASEGT. The V and J ends lost 3 bases and 7 bases, in that order; junction bases with no gene match: 5. This CDR3 contains 13 residues. The CDR3 region is CASSDRDRGGYTF. The CDR3 region has the DNA TGTGCCAGCAGTGACCGGGACAGAGGTGGCTACACCTTC.